This T cell receptor beta chain stems from a study of blood T cell repertoires in COVID-19 (dated by TCRdb to the early 2020s). Background for the entire study: Collaborator samples came from the United States, Italy and Spain and covered acute and convalescent phases of COVID-19. Samples came from the ongoing ImmuneRACE study (first 160 participants) plus 1,254 subjects from 6 global collaborators. The material from the prospective study consisted of cDNA or gDNA derived from T cells, B-cell-depleted T cells, or PBMCs. Sample metadata almost always included a de-identified subject ID, COVID-19 status, age in years and sex. The repertoires were made available in a free public database intended to serve as a resource for research on the immune response to SARS-CoV-2. Where available, HLA class I and class II types were obtained from metadata supplied by the sample provider rather than from assay-based typing. Deeply sampled blood TCRbeta repertoires from subjects exposed to, actively infected with, or recovered from COVID-19 were included in the dataset.

V is cut by 4 bases and J by 5 bases, and the space between the germline ends is 17 bases. As encoded in the germline V gene (reference sequence), CDR1 is SEHNR while CDR2 is FQNEAQ. The CDR3, cysteine through phenylalanine, is 15 amino acids long. The read is trimmed to its CDR3 DNA, 45 bases read in frame from base 1. Each collaborating institution followed its own protocols to collect whole blood in K2EDTA tubes. For TCRbeta analysis, collaborator samples were shipped as frozen whole blood, as isolated PBMCs, or as DNA extracted from either sample type. Study-wide findings and limitations: The amount of clinical and demographic metadata varied by source and participant and was provided uncurated.

This clone appeared a single time. The antigen it recognizes is unknown. No much larger clone exists at a distance of one base, and base qualities are not known. TCRbeta CDR3 regions were amplified from genomic DNA by means of the immunoSEQ Assay, a bias-controlled multiplex PCR. The authors processed their data as follows. Within the assay, amplification of reference gene primers was used to estimate how many nucleated cells each sample contained. To quantify the absolute abundance of each unique TCRbeta CDR3 rearrangement, sequence reads were collapsed and filtered. Productive Simpson clonality was computed per sample as the square root of Simpson's diversity index over productive rearrangements. TCRdb limited this immuneACCESS table to in-frame rearrangements with V and J called. A share of clones is missing; checked studies link under half to unresolved V genes, and the rest is unexplained. V, J and clone size are those of that table, while D and trimming were read from the DNA. For this sample there are 150,000 to 180,000 clones; roughly 80% appear just once. 25% to 30% of the sample goes to the ten largest clones.

The specimen was peripheral blood. This TCR came from a woman aged 55-69 years with acute or convalescent COVID-19. The chain links TRBV7-9 with TRBJ1-2, with the D gene not clear enough to name. At the DNA level, the sequence is TGTGCCAGCAGCTCCAGAACAGAGAGAAGATATGGCTACACCTTC. Protein translation: CASSSRTERRYGYTF.